This entry features one T cell receptor beta chain sequence. Its matching antigen is unknown. Produced via immunoSEQ multiplex PCR; TCRdb's table is partial and in-frame only. The data hold roughly 40,000 clones, with around 83% observed a single time. The CDR3 consists of 17 residues. With 3 bases removed from V and 3 bases from J, the gap between germline ends came to 15 bases. Per germline, CDR1 MDHEN and CDR2 SYDVKM. This entry comes from a study of OX40 agonist ivuxolimab in advanced cancers. The study's findings and limits: Clones of CD4+ and CD8+ blood T cells grew by week 6 at doses of 0.1 to 3.0 mg/kg.

Individuals having autoimmune disease history or systemic immunosuppression were not enrolled. This TCR derives from an adult with an advanced solid tumor such as melanoma, head and neck, liver or kidney cancer. The sequences come from CD4+ or CD8+ T cells sorted from blood, collected in a trial of the OX40 agonist ivuxolimab. This chain joins TRBV28 and TRBJ1-6; D unclear. The CDR3 region has the DNA TGTGCCAGCAGTTTTGGAGGGCAGGAAGACTATAATTCACCCCTCCACTTT. Translated: CASSFGGQEDYNSPLHF.